These 15 T cell receptor beta chains were all obtained from the same sample, sequenced in a study of shared clonotypes between healthy human individuals (dated by TCRdb to the early 2020s). Library prep was done by the immunoSEQ multiplex PCR assay. TCRdb re-hosts the immuneACCESS table, in-frame sequences only. Its copies lack some clones; in the studies checked, an unresolved V gene accounts for under half of them, and the cause for the rest is not known. The sample table lists 2.3 million or so clones, approximately 93% of them with a count of one. The biggest ten clones account for about 0.39% of the sample. Sequencing was carried out using naive CD4+ T cells from PBMCs. Taken with the paper, the label for cell subset or site translates to: CD45RA+ positively selected. Receptor source: a young man in good health. Some clones in this sample may be carry-over from other donors' samples.

CDR3 loop: CASSLDLGQKSHEQYF. In DNA form, the CDR3 reads TGCGCCAGCAGCTTGGACCTTGGACAGAAAAGCCACGAGCAGTACTTC. V and J are TRBV5-1 and TRBJ2-7; TRBD1 is a possible D gene (6 bases). The V gene lost 0 bases and the J gene lost 5 bases, with 18 bases spanning the gap. Germline CDR1 and CDR2: SGHRS and YFSETQ. This CDR3 comprises 16 residues.

The V and J genes are TRBV29-1 and TRBJ2-7, with D perhaps TRBD2 (6 bases). V dropped 0 bases and J dropped 9 bases, with 12 bases sitting between them. The germline V gene encodes CDR1 SQVTM and CDR2 ANQGSEA. CDR3 length: 12 amino acids. The DNA for the CDR3 is TGCAGCGTTGAAGAGGGGGGTGAGCGGCAGTACTTC. It translates to CSVEEGGERQYF.

The chain couples TRBV2 to TRBJ1-1; TRBD1 aligns across 7 bases. This CDR3 is built from 15 residues. CDR1 is SNHLY, CDR2 FYNNEI, per germline. V lost 7 bases, J lost 1 base, and 9 bases stayed unmatched. CDR3 bases: TGTGCCAGCACCAACAGGGGAACTGGGAACACTGAAGCTTTCTTT. This gives the protein CASTNRGTGNTEAFF.

A word on this clone: The sample holds other DNA sequences that translate to the same CDR3. V usage is TRBV20-1 and J usage is TRBJ2-1; D gene ambiguous. CDR1 is DFQATT and CDR2 is SNEGSKA in the germline V gene (reference sequence). Deletions cut 3 bases from V and 4 bases from J, with 1 base between. The CDR3 totals 10 residues. CDR3 coding DNA: TGCAGTGCTAGGTACAATGAGCAGTTCTTC. Residues: CSARYNEQFF.

The genes are TRBV5-1 and TRBJ2-7; 8 nucleotides match TRBD1. The germline V gene encodes CDR1 SGHRS and CDR2 YFSETQ. The V and J ends lost 2 bases and 5 bases, in that order; junction bases with no gene match: 12. The CDR3 totals 16 residues. Written as DNA, the CDR3 is TGCGCCAGCAGCTTAACTGGGGGGACAGGTGTAGACGAGCAGTACTTC. Translated, it gives CASSLTGGTGVDEQYF.

The chain is built from TRBV12-5 and TRBJ2-1, with TRBD2 identical over 11 bases. This CDR3 spans 17 amino acids. CDR1 is LGHNT, CDR2 FRNRAP, per germline. J lost 0 bases, V lost 2 bases, and 3 bases had no gene match. The CDR3 nucleotides are TGTGCTAGTGGTTTGCGTACTAGCGGGAGCTCCTACAATGAGCAGTTCTTC. Its translation: CASGLRTSGSSYNEQFF.

This chain joins TRBV28 and TRBJ2-7, with D uncertain. Trimming removed 8 bases from V and 0 bases from J, with 20 bases in between. The V gene's germline CDR1 is MDHEN and CDR2 SYDVKM. The CDR3 length is 16 residues. CDR3: CASRTLSGSFSYEQYF. The CDR3 bases are TGTGCCAGCCGTACACTTAGTGGCAGTTTCTCCTACGAGCAGTACTTC. Using reference TRBV28 and TRBJ2-7 for the parts outside the CDR3, the full variable domain is DVKVTQSSRYLVKRTGEKVFLECVQDMDHENMFWYRQDPGLGLRLIYFSYDVKMKEKGDIPEGYSVSREKKERFSLILESASTNQTSMYLCASRTLSGSFSYEQYFGPGTRLTVT.

The rearrangement uses TRBV2 and TRBJ1-5; tentative D call: TRBD1 (5 bases). The germline gives CDR1 SNHLY, CDR2 FYNNEI. The CDR3 consists of 14 residues. V lost 7 bases, J lost 5 bases, and 15 bases lay in between. Here the CDR3 reads CASNGPGLHQPQHF. Here the CDR3 DNA reads TGTGCCAGCAATGGCCCAGGGCTCCATCAGCCCCAGCATTTT.

The chain links TRBV5-1 to TRBJ1-3; weak D call: TRBD1 (5 bases). Trimming took 4 bases from V and 3 from J, leaving 20 bases between them. CDR3 size: 17 residues. CDR1 and CDR2 (germline): SGHRS, YFSETQ. The DNA for the CDR3 is TGCGCCAGCAGCCCCAGCTCCTCCGGGACGCTTGGAAACACCATATATTTT. Translation: CASSPSSSGTLGNTIYF.

The chain carries TRBV5-4 and TRBJ1-4; 7 bases are shared with TRBD1. After removal of 2 bases from V and 7 bases from J, the junction contained 5 bases not matched to a gene. The CDR3 has 14 residues. Germline values: CDR1 SGHNT, CDR2 YYREEE (reference sequence). The CDR3 coding sequence is TGTGCCAGCAGCTTACAGGGGAATATTGAAAAACTGTTTTTT. This codes for CASSLQGNIEKLFF. Complete variable domain (other parts from reference TRBV5-4 and TRBJ1-4): ETGVTQSPTHLIKTRGQQVTLRCSSQSGHNTVSWYQQALGQGPQFIFQYYREEENGRGNFPPRFSGLQFPNYSSELNVNALELDDSALYLCASSLQGNIEKLFFGSGTQLSVL.

The V call is TRBV6-5, the J call TRBJ2-3; 11 bases map to TRBD2. V gave up 7 bases and J gave up 4 bases; unmatched junction bases: 4. This CDR3 is 14 amino acids long. The germline V gene encodes CDR1 MNHEY and CDR2 SVGAGI. The CDR3 DNA reads TGTGCCAGCACTACTAGCGGGAGTCCAGATACGCAGTATTTT. It translates to CASTTSGSPDTQYF.

Concerning this clone itself: Other DNA sequences within the sample encode an identical CDR3. This chain uses TRBV28 with TRBJ1-2, with 7 bases fitting TRBD1. This CDR3 spans 13 amino acids. J lost 2 bases, V lost 8 bases, and 5 bases had no gene match. Germline V gene sequence: CDR1 MDHEN, CDR2 SYDVKM. This CDR3 is CASRDSFNYGYTF. CDR3 bases: TGTGCCAGCCGGGACAGCTTCAACTATGGCTACACCTTC.

This clone occurred once. V usage is TRBV28 and J usage is TRBJ1-5; D is uncertain. The CDR3 is made up of 17 amino acids. Between the trimmed V and J ends, which lost 1 base and 9 bases, there was a span of 22 bases. In germline, CDR1 is MDHEN, CDR2 SYDVKM. The CDR3 reads CASSLFVGRPVSTPQHF. For the CDR3, the DNA is TGTGCCAGCAGTTTATTCGTTGGTCGGCCAGTCAGTACGCCCCAGCATTTT.

Comment on this clone: The sample has other DNA sequences that encode this CDR3 too. V usage is TRBV9 and J usage is TRBJ2-4; D not certain. CDR1 and CDR2 from the germline V gene are SGDLS and YYNGEE. V lost 0 bases and J 3 bases, leaving 4 bases between the germline ends. The CDR3 is made up of 13 amino acids. In DNA form, the CDR3 reads TGTGCCAGCAGCGTAGGGGGCAAAAACATTCAGTACTTC. This gives the protein CASSVGGKNIQYF.

This chain connects TRBV2 to TRBJ2-7; 9 positions agree with TRBD1. With V trimmed by 8 bases and J by 0 bases, 5 bases remained unmatched. The germline V gene encodes CDR1 SNHLY and CDR2 FYNNEI. This CDR3 is 14 amino acids long. CDR3 sequence (DNA): TGTGCCAGCGAGTGGGACAGGGCCTCCTACGAGCAGTACTTC. This translates into CASEWDRASYEQYF.